This TCR beta chain emerged from a study of shared clonotypes between healthy human individuals. On this clone itself: What it binds is unknown. This CDR3 is also generated by other DNA sequences in the sample.

Investigators spread the genomic DNA of each subset evenly over several immunoSEQ plates. Using immunoSEQ multiplex PCR, the repertoire was profiled, and TCRdb retains in-frame clones only, with some absent. The profile shows approximately 2,300,000 clones, less than 95% of them singletons. The CDR3 totals 11 residues. Germline CDR1 is MDHEN and CDR2 is SYDVKM. Trimming stripped 6 bases from V and 0 bases from J, with 2 bases between. The study's findings and limits: Clonotypes not shared had lower generation probabilities than those common to all four donors. Naive CD4 clonotypes overlapped across a few donors at about 5%.

CD4+ cell separation produced CD45RA+ naive and CD45RA-negative memory subsets. The rearrangement joins TRBV28 to TRBJ2-5; no clear D. The sample consisted of naive CD4+ T cells from PBMCs. Subset in this sample: CD45RA+ positively selected. The clonotype originates from a man between 18 and 29 years old in good health. Some clones in this sample may be carry-over from other donors' samples. The CDR3 DNA reads as TGTGCCAGCAGGGACCAAGAGACCCAGTACTTC. Amino acid sequence: CASRDQETQYF.